This T cell receptor beta chain was identified in a study of technical replicates of blood from a handful of donors. The table lists this clone with many counts. This CDR3 region has 16 residues. The germline V gene encodes CDR1 SGDLS and CDR2 YYNGEE. The trim removed 0 bases at V and 3 bases at J, leaving 7 bases unmatched. Sequenced by immunoSEQ multiplex PCR; TCRdb stores in-frame clones only, minus some. The sample lists 50,000 to 80,000 clones, around nine tenths seen once, with around 5% in the top ten. The sequence derives from a human donor in good health. Some clones in this sample may be carry-over from other donors' samples. Material for sequencing was PBMCs. The chain employs TRBV9 and TRBJ2-7; 9 bases fit TRBD2. The CDR3 DNA sequence: TGTGCCAGCAGCGTAGGACTAGCGGCAATCTACTACGAGCAGTACTTC. Translation: CASSVGLAAIYYEQYF. The full variable domain, with the rest looked up from reference TRBV9 and TRBJ2-7, is DSGVTQTPKHLITATGQRVTLRCSPRSGDLSVYWYQQSLDQGLQFLIQYYNGEERAKGNILERFSAQQFPDLHSELNLSSLELGDSALYFCASSVGLAAIYYEQYFGPGTRLTVT.